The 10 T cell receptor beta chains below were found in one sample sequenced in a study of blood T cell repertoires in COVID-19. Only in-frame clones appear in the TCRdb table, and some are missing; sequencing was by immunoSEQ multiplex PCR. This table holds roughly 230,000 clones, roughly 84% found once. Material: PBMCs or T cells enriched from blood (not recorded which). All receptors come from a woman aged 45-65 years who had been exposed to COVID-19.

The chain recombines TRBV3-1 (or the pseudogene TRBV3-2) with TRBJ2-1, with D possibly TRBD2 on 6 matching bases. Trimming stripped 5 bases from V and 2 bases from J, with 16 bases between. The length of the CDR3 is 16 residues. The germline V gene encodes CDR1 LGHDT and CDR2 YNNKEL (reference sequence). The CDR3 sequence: CASSALGGATYNEQFF. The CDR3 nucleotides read TGTGCCAGCAGCGCCCTGGGCGGGGCTACCTACAATGAGCAGTTCTTC.

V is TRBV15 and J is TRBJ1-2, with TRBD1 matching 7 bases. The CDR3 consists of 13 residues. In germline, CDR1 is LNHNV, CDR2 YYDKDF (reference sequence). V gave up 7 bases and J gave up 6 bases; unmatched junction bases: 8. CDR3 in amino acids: CATTRDRVDGYTF. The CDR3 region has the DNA TGTGCCACCACCCGAGACAGGGTAGATGGCTACACCTTC.

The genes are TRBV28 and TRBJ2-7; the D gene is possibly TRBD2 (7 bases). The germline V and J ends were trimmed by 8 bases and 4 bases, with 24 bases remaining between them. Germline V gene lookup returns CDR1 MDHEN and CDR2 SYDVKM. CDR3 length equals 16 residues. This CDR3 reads CASRTHRGARGYEQYF. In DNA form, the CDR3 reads TGTGCCAGCCGAACTCACCGGGGGGCCCGGGGTTACGAGCAGTACTTC.

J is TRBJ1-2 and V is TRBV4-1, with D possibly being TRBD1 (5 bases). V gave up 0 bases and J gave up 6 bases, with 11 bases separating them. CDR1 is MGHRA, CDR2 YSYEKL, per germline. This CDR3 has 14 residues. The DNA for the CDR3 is TGCGCCAGCAGCCAAGATCCAGGGAGGGATGGCTACACCTTC. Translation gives CASSQDPGRDGYTF.

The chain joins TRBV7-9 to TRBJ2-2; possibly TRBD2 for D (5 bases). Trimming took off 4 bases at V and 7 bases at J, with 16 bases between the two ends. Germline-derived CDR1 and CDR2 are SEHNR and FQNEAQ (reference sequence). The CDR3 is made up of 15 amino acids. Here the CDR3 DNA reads TGTGCCAGCAGCTCTTCGACTTTTGGGAGCGGGGAGCTGTTTTTT. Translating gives CASSSSTFGSGELFF.

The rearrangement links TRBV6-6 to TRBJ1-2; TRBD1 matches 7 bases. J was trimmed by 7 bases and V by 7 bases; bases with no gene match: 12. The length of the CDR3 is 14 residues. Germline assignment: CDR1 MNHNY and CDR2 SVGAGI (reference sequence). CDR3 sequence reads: CASTPGGLGGGYTF. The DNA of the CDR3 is TGTGCCAGCACCCCAGGGGGGCTTGGGGGTGGCTACACCTTC.

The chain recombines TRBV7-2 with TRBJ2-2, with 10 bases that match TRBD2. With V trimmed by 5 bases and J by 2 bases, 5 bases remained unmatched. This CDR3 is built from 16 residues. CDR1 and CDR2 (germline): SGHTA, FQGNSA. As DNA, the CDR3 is TGTGCCAGCAGCATATTAGCGGGGGGTAACACCGGGGAGCTGTTTTTT. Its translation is CASSILAGGNTGELFF.

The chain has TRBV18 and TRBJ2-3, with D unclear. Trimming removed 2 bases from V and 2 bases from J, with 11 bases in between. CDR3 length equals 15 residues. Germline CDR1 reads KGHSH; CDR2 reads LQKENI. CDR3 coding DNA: TGTGCCAGCTCACCAATAGCTACCTCCACAGATACGCAGTATTTT. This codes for CASSPIATSTDTQYF. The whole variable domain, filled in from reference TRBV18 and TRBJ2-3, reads NAGVMQNPRHLVRRRGQEARLRCSPMKGHSHVYWYRQLPEEGLKFMVYLQKENIIDESGMPKERFSAEFPKEGPSILRIQQVVRGDSAAYFCASSPIATSTDTQYFGPGTRLTVL.

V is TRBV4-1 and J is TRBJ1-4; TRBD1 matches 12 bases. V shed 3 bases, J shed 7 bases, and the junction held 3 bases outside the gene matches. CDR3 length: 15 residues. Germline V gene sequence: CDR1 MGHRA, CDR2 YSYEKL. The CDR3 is CASSHAGQGAEKLFF. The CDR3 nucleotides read TGCGCCAGCAGCCACGCGGGACAGGGGGCTGAAAAACTGTTTTTT.

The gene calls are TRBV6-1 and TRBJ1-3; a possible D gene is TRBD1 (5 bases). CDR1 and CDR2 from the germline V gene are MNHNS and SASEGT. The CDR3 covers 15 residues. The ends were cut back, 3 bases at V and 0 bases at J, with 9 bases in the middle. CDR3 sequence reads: CASSDRARSGNTIYF. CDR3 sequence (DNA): TGTGCCAGCAGTGACAGGGCCCGCTCTGGAAACACCATATATTTT.